These 18 T cell receptor beta chains came from one sample sequenced in a study of immune evolution from preneoplasia to lung adenocarcinoma. Profiled with immunoSEQ multiplex PCR; TCRdb holds only in-frame clones, not every one. The sample includes just under 2,500 clones, 84% seen only once; the top ten take 5% to 6.5%. Material: FFPE invasive lung adenocarcinoma tissue. All receptors derive from a person aged 60 to 85 with invasive lung adenocarcinoma.

J is TRBJ1-5 and V is TRBV19, with a weak D call TRBD1 (5 bases). Looked up from germline, CDR1 is LNHDA and CDR2 is SQIVND (reference sequence). This CDR3 has 14 residues. Trimming cost V 1 base and J 9 bases, with 13 bases left between them. The CDR3 nucleotides are TGTGCCAGTAGTATAGTGGGCCAGGGATTGCCCCAGCATTTT. As protein: CASSIVGQGLPQHF. Supplemented by reference TRBV19 and TRBJ1-5, the full variable domain reads DGGITQSPKYLFRKEGQNVTLSCEQNLNHDAMYWYRQDPGQGLRLIYYSQIVNDFQKGDIAEGYSVSREKKESFPLTVTSAQKNPTAFYLCASSIVGQGLPQHFGDGTRLSIL.

The chain recombines TRBV15 with TRBJ1-1; D unclear. With 0 bases removed from V and 1 base from J, the gap between germline ends came to 9 bases. Germline lookup yields CDR1 LNHNV and CDR2 YYDKDF (reference sequence). The CDR3 length is 15 residues. The CDR3 protein is CATSRDLGWNTEAFF. DNA of the CDR3: TGTGCCACCAGCAGAGACTTGGGGTGGAACACTGAAGCTTTCTTT.

The J gene is TRBJ2-7, the V gene TRBV5-4; D remains ambiguous. V was clipped by 1 base and J by 4 bases, with 9 bases between them. The CDR3 is 13 amino acids. CDR1 is SGHNT and CDR2 is YYREEE in the germline V gene (reference sequence). The CDR3 DNA reads as TGTGCCAGCAGCTTGATTCAGGAATACGAGCAGTACTTC. Protein product: CASSLIQEYEQYF.

The genes are TRBV7-2 and TRBJ1-2; no reliable D call. Trimming shortened V by 4 bases and J by 5 bases, and 17 bases separated the two germline ends. The CDR3 is 15 residues long. CDR1 and CDR2 (germline): SGHTA, FQGNSA. CDR3 in DNA: TGTGCCAGCAGCTCTGTGGGGATCAAGGGTTATGGCTACACCTTC. It is translated as CASSSVGIKGYGYTF.

For the CDR3, the DNA is TGTGCCAGTAGTATTTGGCAGGGAGGGTACAATGAGCAGTTCTTC. Residues: CASSIWQGGYNEQFF. The gene calls are TRBV19 and TRBJ2-1; 7 nucleotides align to TRBD2. The CDR3 extends over 15 amino acids. CDR1 and CDR2 from the germline V gene are LNHDA and SQIVND (reference sequence). The J segment lost 4 bases and the V segment lost 3 bases, leaving 6 bases of the junction unmatched.

CDR3 coding DNA: TGTGCCAGCAGCTTGGACAGGTCACGAGAAAAACTGTTTTTT. The encoded protein is CASSLDRSREKLFF. V usage is TRBV5-8 and J usage is TRBJ1-4; maybe TRBD1 (5 bases). CDR1 SGHTS and CDR2 YDEGEE come from the germline V gene. The V end lost 0 bases, the J end lost 8 bases, and 11 bases lay between the germline ends. The CDR3 loop spans 14 amino acids.

In DNA, the CDR3 is TGTGCCAGCAGCTCGAGACAGGGGGCTCGGGGCACTGAAGCTTTCTTT. This gives the protein CASSSRQGARGTEAFF. V is TRBV7-9 and J is TRBJ1-1, with 10 bases lining up with TRBD1. The ends lost 4 bases at V and 4 bases at J; junction bases unmatched: 9. This CDR3 is built from 16 residues. Per the germline V gene, CDR1 is SEHNR and CDR2 is FQNEAQ (reference sequence).

The chain couples TRBV7-2 to TRBJ2-7, with D unclear. The germline CDR1 and CDR2 sequences are SGHTA and FQGNSA. The CDR3 contains 11 residues. V was shortened by 1 base and J by 4 bases, with 2 bases between the two germline ends. This chain's CDR3 is CASSLVYEQYF. The CDR3, as DNA: TGTGCCAGCAGCTTAGTATACGAGCAGTACTTC.

The V gene is TRBV7-3, the J gene TRBJ2-1; perhaps TRBD2 as D (6 bases). Germline CDR1 and CDR2: SGHTA and FQGTGA. CDR3 length: 12 amino acids. Deletions cut 4 bases from V and 9 bases from J, with 10 bases between. The CDR3 is CASSWGGAEQFF. The CDR3 DNA sequence: TGTGCCAGCAGCTGGGGAGGTGCTGAGCAGTTCTTC.

The chain uses TRBV29-1 and TRBJ2-1; 8 nucleotides agree with TRBD1. The junction had 3 bases not matched to a gene; V was cut back by 1 base and J by 4 bases. The CDR3 extends over 14 amino acids. The germline gives CDR1 SQVTM, CDR2 ANQGSEA. Here the CDR3 reads CSVEGRGQYNEQFF. CDR3 coding DNA: TGCAGCGTTGAAGGCAGGGGGCAATACAATGAGCAGTTCTTC.

V is TRBV7-9 and J is TRBJ2-1, with 7 bases aligning to TRBD1. J lost 6 bases, V lost 4 bases, and 9 bases had no gene match. CDR3 size: 15 residues. Per germline, CDR1 SEHNR and CDR2 FQNEAQ (reference sequence). The CDR3 region is CASSSEGDRANEQFF. CDR3 coding DNA: TGTGCCAGCAGCTCCGAAGGAGACAGGGCCAATGAGCAGTTCTTC.

DNA of the CDR3: TGTGCCAGCAGCTCGGGACTAGCGGGGGACGAGCAGTACTTC. Amino acid sequence: CASSSGLAGDEQYF. The chain recombines TRBV7-9 with TRBJ2-7; 14 bases line up with TRBD2. This CDR3 spans 14 amino acids. The V and J ends lost 4 bases and 5 bases, in that order; junction bases with no gene match: 1. CDR1 and CDR2 (germline): SEHNR, FQNEAQ (reference sequence).

The CDR3 loop reads CASSSSGLAGKGTQYF. The CDR3 DNA follows: TGTGCCAGCAGTTCGTCGGGACTAGCGGGGAAGGGGACGCAGTATTTT. The chain is built from TRBV27 and TRBJ2-3; 13 nucleotides align to TRBD2. The V gene's germline CDR1 is MNHEY and CDR2 SMNVEV (reference sequence). V lost 4 bases, J lost 9 bases, and 10 bases stayed unmatched. The CDR3 spans 16 residues.

CDR3 sequence: CASSFPGGDEKLFF. The CDR3 nucleotides are TGTGCCAGCAGCTTTCCGGGAGGGGATGAAAAACTGTTTTTT. This rearrangement joins TRBV7-6 to TRBJ1-4; the D gene is possibly TRBD1 (5 bases). V lost 3 bases to trimming and J lost 6 bases, with 11 bases between them. The CDR3 has 14 amino acids. The germline V gene encodes CDR1 SGHVS and CDR2 FNYEAQ.

The chain is built from TRBV7-2 and TRBJ1-2; no clear D. The V gene's germline CDR1 is SGHTA and CDR2 FQGNSA. The CDR3 covers 14 residues. The germline V and J ends were trimmed by 3 bases and 0 bases, with 8 bases remaining between them. Here the CDR3 DNA reads TGTGCCAGCAGCTTCTCACCCACTAACTATGGCTACACCTTC. Translating gives CASSFSPTNYGYTF.

The rearrangement joins TRBV21-1 to TRBJ1-1. TRBV21-1 has pseudogene status. CDR3 length: 16 amino acids. The CDR3 loop reads CASSSVVATIRTEAFF. The CDR3 bases are TGTGCCAGCAGCAGCGTGGTAGCCACAATTCGCACTGAAGCTTTCTTT.

The chain has TRBV27 and TRBJ2-3, with TRBD2 matching 16 bases. Germline assignment: CDR1 MNHEY and CDR2 SMNVEV (reference sequence). After removal of 0 bases from V and 11 bases from J, the junction contained 5 bases not matched to a gene. This CDR3 contains 16 residues. CDR3 sequence (DNA): TGTGCCAGCAGTTTATCCCCGGGACTAGCGGGAGGGAGGCAGTATTTT. Its translation is CASSLSPGLAGGRQYF.

This sequence joins TRBV6-1 and TRBJ2-3; D gene unclear. From germline, CDR1 is MNHNS and CDR2 SASEGT. There are 11 residues in the CDR3. V was clipped by 6 bases and J by 4 bases, with 5 bases between them. CDR3 coding DNA: TGTGCCAGCAGAGTAGCAGATACGCAGTATTTT. It translates to CASRVADTQYF.